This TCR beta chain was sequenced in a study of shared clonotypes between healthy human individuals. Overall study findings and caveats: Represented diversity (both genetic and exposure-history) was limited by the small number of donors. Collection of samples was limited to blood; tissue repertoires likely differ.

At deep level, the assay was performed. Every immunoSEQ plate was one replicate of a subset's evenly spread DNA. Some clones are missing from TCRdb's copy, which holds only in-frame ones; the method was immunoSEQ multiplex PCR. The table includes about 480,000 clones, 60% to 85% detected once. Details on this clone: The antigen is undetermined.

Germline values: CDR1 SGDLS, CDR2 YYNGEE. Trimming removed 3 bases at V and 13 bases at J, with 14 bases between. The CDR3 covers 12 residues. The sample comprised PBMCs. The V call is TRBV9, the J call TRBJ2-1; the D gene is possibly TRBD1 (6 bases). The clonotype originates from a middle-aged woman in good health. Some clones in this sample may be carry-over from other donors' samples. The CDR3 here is CASSAKQGQQFF. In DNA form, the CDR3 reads TGTGCCAGCAGCGCGAAACAGGGTCAACAGTTCTTC.